A single T cell receptor (beta chain) is shown here with its context. This sample was taken from a study of metastatic and nonmetastatic thyroid tumors. Across the study: For malignant and benign thyroid patients, tumor or nodule tissue and blood were the sources whose repertoires were compared.

TCRdb re-called clones via MiXCR from the PCR reads. The table records about 17,000 clones, under 30% of them present only once. CDR3 size: 13 residues. Germline assignment: CDR1 SNHLY and CDR2 FYNNEI. Trimming shortened V by 1 base and J by 4 bases, and 7 bases separated the two germline ends. Thyroid surgery was performed in patients who had received no treatment beforehand. The specimen was tumor tissue. The receptor was isolated from a female donor with papillary thyroid cancer or a benign thyroid nodule (not recorded which). Some clones in this sample may be carry-over from other donors' samples. The chain employs TRBV2 and TRBJ2-5; D is ambiguous. The CDR3 sequence: CASSEVLSETQYF. DNA for the CDR3: TGTGCCAGCAGTGAAGTGCTCTCAGAGACCCAGTACTTC.